The clone carrying this T cell receptor beta chain was recorded a few times. The antigen is not known. An end of the junction does not agree with germline; a read error may underlie this. The entry originates in a study of cytomegalovirus exposure and HLA in healthy donors. Whole-study context: Inside one of the first data releases sat around 86 million unique TCRs taken from HLA-typed donors. Whole-study results and caveats: Later analysis associated a missense DCLRE1C variant with TCR beta V- and J-gene trimming. Across all donors, roughly uniform sequencing depth was an assumption of the presence/absence analyses.

This CDR3 has 16 amino acids. Germline values: CDR1 MGHRA, CDR2 YSYEKL. The PCR had 60 Vbeta and 13 Jbeta primers. The method was immunoSEQ multiplex PCR; TCRdb's version includes in-frame clones alone and lacks a portion of them. The table includes 90,000 to 130,000 clones, under 85% detected once. This receptor was identified in a man between 25 and 39 years old in good health and CMV-seropositive. Specimen: PBMCs. The chain employs TRBV4-1 and TRBJ1-1; D is unclear. This CDR3 reads CASSQEGGSMNTEAFF. CDR3 in DNA: TGTGCCAGCAGCCAAGAAGGCGGTTCCATGAACACTGAAGCTTTCTTT.